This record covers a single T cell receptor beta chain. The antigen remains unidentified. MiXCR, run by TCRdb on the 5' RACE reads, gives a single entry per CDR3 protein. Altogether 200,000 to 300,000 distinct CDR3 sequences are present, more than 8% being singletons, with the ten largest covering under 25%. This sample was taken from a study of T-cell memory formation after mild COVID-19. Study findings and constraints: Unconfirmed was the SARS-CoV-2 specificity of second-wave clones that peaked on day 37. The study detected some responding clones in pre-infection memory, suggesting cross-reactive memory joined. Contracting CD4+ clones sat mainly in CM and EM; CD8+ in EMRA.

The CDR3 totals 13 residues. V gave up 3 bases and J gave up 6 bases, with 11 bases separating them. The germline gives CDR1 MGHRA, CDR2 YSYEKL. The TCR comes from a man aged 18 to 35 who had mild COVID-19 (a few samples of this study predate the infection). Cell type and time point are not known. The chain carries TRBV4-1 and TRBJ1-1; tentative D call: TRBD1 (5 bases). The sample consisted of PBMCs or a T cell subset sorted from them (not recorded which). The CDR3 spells CASSQWGKAEAFF. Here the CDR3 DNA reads TGCGCCAGCAGCCAGTGGGGGAAGGCTGAAGCTTTCTTT.